In its sample, the clone carrying this T cell receptor beta chain was seen many times. The antigen is not known. The entry originates in a study of T cell repertoires in cytomegalovirus infection. MiXCR, run by TCRdb on the reads, gives a single entry per CDR3 protein. Of 110,000 to 150,000 distinct CDR3 sequences listed, around 32% are singletons. The sequencing here drew on CD8+ T cells from cultured PBMCs, taken from culture after CMV antigen stimulation. This sequence originates from a human donor in good health (CMV status not recorded). Some clones in this sample may be carry-over from other donors' samples.

This chain's CDR3 is CASSNLAGGSYNEQFF. The CDR3 DNA reads as TGTGCCAGCAGTAATTTAGCGGGGGGCTCCTACAATGAGCAGTTCTTC. The chain combines TRBV6-5 with TRBJ2-1; TRBD2 matches 10 bases. V was clipped by 5 bases and J by 0 bases; unmatched bases: 4. Germline CDR1 and CDR2: MNHEY and SVGAGI. The CDR3 runs 16 residues.